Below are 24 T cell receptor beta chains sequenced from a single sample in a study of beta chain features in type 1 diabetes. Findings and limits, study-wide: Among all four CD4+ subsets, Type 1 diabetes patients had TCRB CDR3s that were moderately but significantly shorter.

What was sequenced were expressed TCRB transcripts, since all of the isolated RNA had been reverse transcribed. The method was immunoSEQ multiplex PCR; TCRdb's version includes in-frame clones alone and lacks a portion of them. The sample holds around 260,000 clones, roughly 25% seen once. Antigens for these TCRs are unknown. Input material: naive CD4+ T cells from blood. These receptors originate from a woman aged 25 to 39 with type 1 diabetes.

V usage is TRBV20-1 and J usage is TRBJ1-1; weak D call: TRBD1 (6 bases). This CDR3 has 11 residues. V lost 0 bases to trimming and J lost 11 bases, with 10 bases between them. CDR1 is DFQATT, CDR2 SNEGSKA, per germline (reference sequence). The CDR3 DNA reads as TGCAGTGCTAGAGAGGGGGCGGATGCTTTCTTT. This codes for CSAREGADAFF.

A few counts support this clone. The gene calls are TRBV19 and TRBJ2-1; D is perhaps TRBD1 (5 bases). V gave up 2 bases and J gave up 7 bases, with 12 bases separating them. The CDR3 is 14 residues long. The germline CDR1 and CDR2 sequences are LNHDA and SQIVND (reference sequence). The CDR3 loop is CASSISSQGNEQFF. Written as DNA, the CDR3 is TGTGCCAGTAGTATAAGTTCCCAGGGAAATGAGCAGTTCTTC.

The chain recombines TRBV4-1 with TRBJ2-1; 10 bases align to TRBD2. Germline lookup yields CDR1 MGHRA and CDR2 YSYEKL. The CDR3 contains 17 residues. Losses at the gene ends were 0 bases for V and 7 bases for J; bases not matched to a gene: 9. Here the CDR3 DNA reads TGCGCCAGCAGCCAAGATCGGCTAGCGGGAGTAAGGAATGAGCAGTTCTTC. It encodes CASSQDRLAGVRNEQFF.

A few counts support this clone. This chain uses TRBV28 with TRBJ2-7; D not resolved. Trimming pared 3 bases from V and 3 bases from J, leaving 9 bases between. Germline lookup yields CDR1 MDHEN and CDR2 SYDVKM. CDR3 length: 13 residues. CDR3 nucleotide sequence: TGTGCCAGCAGTTTCCCCGGGTTCTACGAGCAGTACTTC. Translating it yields CASSFPGFYEQYF.

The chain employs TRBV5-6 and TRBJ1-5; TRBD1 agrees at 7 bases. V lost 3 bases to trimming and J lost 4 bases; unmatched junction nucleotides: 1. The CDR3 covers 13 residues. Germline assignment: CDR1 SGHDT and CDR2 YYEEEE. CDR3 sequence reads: CASSSTGNQPQHF. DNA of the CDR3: TGTGCCAGCAGCTCGACAGGGAATCAGCCCCAGCATTTT.

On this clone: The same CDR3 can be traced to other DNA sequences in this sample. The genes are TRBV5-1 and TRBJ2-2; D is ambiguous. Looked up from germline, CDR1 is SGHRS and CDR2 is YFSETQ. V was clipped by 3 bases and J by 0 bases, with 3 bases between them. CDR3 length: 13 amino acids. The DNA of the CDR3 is TGCGCCAGCAGCTCCGCGAACACCGGGGAGCTGTTTTTT. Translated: CASSSANTGELFF.

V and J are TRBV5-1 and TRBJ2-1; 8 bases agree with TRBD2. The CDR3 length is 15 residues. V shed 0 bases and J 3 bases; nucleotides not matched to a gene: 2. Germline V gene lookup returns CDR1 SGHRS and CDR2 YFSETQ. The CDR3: CASSLASGYYNEQFF. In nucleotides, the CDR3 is TGCGCCAGCAGCTTGGCTAGCGGGTACTACAATGAGCAGTTCTTC.

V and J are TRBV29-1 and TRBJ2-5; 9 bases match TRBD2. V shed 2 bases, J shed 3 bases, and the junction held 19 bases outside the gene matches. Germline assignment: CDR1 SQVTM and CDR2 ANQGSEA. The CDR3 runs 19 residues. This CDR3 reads CSVENPLGGSGRRKETQYF. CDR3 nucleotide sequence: TGCAGCGTTGAAAACCCCCTAGGTGGTAGCGGGAGAAGGAAAGAGACCCAGTACTTC.

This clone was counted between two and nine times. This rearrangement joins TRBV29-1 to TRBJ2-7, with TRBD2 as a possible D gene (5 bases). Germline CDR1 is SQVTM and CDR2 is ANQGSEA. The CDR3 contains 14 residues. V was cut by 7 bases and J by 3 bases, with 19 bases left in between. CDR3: CSAKRAQTGYEQYF. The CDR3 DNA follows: TGCAGCGCCAAGAGGGCCCAGACCGGCTACGAGCAGTACTTC.

CDR3 sequence (DNA): TGTGCCAGCAGCTCTAGCGGTTACGAGCAGTACTTC. The encoded protein is CASSSSGYEQYF. The chain links TRBV7-6 to TRBJ2-7, with TRBD2 matching over 7 bases. Trimming took 4 bases from V and 4 from J; bases not matched to a gene: 1. CDR3 length: 12 residues. The germline V gene has CDR1 SGHVS and CDR2 FNYEAQ.

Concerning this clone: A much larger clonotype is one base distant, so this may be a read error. CDR3 loop: CASSQAGTQYF. In DNA form, the CDR3 reads TGTGCCAGCAGCCAAGCGGGGACCCAGTACTTC. This sequence joins TRBV14 and TRBJ2-5; D remains ambiguous. The germline V gene has CDR1 SGHDN and CDR2 FVKESK. V lost 1 base and J 7 bases, leaving 4 bases between the germline ends. The CDR3 totals 11 residues. Drawing the rest from reference TRBV14 and TRBJ2-5, the complete variable domain is EAGVTQFPSHSVIEKGQTVTLRCDPISGHDNLYWYRRVMGKEIKFLLHFVKESKQDESGMPNNRFLAERTGGTYSTLKVQPAELEDSGVYFCASSQAGTQYFGPGTRLLVL.

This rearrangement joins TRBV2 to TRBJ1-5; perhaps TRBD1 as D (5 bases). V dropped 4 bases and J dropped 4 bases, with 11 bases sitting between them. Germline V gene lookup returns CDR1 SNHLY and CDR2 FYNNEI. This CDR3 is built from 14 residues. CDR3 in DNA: TGTGCCAGCAGTGCCGGGGGGAGAAATCAGCCCCAGCATTTT. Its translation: CASSAGGRNQPQHF.

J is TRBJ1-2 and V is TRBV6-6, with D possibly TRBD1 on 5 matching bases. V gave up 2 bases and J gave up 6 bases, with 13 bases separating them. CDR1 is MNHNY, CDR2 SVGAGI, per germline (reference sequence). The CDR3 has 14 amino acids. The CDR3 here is CASSYKQVVDGYTF. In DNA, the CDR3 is TGTGCCAGCAGTTACAAACAGGTTGTCGATGGCTACACCTTC.

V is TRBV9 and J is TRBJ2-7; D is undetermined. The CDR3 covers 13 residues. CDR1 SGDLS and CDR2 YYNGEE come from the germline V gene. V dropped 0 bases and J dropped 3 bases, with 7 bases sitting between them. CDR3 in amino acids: CASSVVPLYEQYF. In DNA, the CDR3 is TGTGCCAGCAGCGTAGTTCCTCTCTACGAGCAGTACTTC.

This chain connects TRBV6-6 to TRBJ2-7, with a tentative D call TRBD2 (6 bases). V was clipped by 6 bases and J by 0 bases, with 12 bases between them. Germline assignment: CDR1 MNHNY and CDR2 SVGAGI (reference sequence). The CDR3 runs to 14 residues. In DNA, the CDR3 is TGTGCCAGCAGCCTCGGGGGTTACTCCTACGAGCAGTACTTC. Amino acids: CASSLGGYSYEQYF.

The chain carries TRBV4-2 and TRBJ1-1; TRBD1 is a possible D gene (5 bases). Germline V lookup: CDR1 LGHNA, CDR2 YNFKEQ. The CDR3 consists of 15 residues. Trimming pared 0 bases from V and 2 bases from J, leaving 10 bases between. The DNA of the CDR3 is TGTGCCAGCAGCCAAGATTGGAGGGGAAACACTGAAGCTTTCTTT. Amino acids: CASSQDWRGNTEAFF.

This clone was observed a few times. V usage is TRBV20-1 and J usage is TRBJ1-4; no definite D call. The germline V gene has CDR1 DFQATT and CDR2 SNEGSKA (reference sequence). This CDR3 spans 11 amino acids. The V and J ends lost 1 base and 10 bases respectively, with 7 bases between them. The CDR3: CSARGGGKLFF. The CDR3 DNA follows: TGCAGTGCTAGAGGTGGAGGAAAACTGTTTTTT.

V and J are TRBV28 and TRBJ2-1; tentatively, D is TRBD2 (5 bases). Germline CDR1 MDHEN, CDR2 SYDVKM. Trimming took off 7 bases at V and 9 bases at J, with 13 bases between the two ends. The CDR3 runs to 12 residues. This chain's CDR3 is CASKGIGVEQFF. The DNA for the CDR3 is TGTGCCAGCAAAGGAATCGGGGTTGAGCAGTTCTTC.

In DNA, the CDR3 is TGTGCCAGCAGCGTAGCATCGACGGGAACACAGTACTTC. Translation gives CASSVASTGTQYF. The chain combines TRBV9 with TRBJ2-7; weak D call: TRBD2 (5 bases). The CDR3 spans 13 residues. With 0 bases removed from V and 10 bases from J, the gap between germline ends came to 14 bases. Germline CDR1 reads SGDLS; CDR2 reads YYNGEE.

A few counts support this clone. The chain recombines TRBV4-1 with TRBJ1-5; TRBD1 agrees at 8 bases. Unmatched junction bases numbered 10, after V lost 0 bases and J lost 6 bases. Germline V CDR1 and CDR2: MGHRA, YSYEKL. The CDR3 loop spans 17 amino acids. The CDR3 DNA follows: TGCGCCAGCAGCCAAGAGGGACTTCGGACAGGGAGTCAGCCCCAGCATTTT. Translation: CASSQEGLRTGSQPQHF.

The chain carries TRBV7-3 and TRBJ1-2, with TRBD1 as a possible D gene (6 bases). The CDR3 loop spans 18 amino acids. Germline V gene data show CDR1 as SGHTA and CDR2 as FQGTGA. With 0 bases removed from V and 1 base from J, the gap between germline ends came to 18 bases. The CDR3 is CASSLTASPGQDNYGYTF. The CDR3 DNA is TGTGCCAGCAGCTTAACGGCTTCTCCGGGACAAGATAACTATGGCTACACCTTC.

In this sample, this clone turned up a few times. The CDR3 protein is CASSSLANRADTQYF. In nucleotides, the CDR3 is TGCGCCAGCAGCAGCCTAGCCAATAGGGCAGATACGCAGTATTTT. This chain uses TRBV5-1 with TRBJ2-3; D perhaps matches TRBD2 (5 bases). Trimming removed 4 bases from V and 4 bases from J, with 16 bases in between. The germline gives CDR1 SGHRS, CDR2 YFSETQ. The CDR3 runs 15 residues.

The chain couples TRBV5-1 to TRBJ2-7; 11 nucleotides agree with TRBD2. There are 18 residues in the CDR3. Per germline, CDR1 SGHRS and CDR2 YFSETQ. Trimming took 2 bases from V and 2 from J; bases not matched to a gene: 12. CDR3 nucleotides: TGCGCCAGCAGCTTCAAGACTAGCGGGATGCTAAGAACCTACGAGCAGTACTTC. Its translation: CASSFKTSGMLRTYEQYF. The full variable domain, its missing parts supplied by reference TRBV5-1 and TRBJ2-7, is KAGVTQTPRYLIKTRGQQVTLSCSPISGHRSVSWYQQTPGQGLQFLFEYFSETQRNKGNFPGRFSGRQFSNSRSEMNVSTLELGDSALYLCASSFKTSGMLRTYEQYFGPGTRLTVT.

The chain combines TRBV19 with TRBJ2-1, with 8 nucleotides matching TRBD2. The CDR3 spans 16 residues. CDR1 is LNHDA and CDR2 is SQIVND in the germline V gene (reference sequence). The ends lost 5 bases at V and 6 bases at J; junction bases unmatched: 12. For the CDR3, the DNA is TGTGCCAGTAGTTCCCAAGCGGGAGATCAGGGCAATGAGCAGTTCTTC. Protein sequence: CASSSQAGDQGNEQFF.